This passage covers 31 T cell receptor beta chains from one sample sequenced in a study of neoadjuvant nivolumab and ipilimumab in lung cancer. Clones were sequenced by immunoSEQ multiplex PCR, and TCRdb holds only the in-frame ones, with some missing. The sample includes fewer than 30,000 clones, about 80% of them seen just once. Source: tumor tissue, taken after neoadjuvant nivolumab, alone or with ipilimumab, at or shortly before surgery. The receptors were gathered from an adult with non-small cell lung cancer.

In this sample, this clone turned up once. This chain uses TRBV19 with TRBJ2-6; 7 bases line up with TRBD1. V lost 5 bases and J lost 0; bases outside the gene matches: 10. CDR1 is LNHDA, CDR2 SQIVND, per germline (reference sequence). This CDR3 has 18 residues. The CDR3 loop reads CASSSGRNRGSGANVLTF. CDR3 sequence (DNA): TGTGCCAGTAGTTCGGGACGGAACAGGGGCTCTGGGGCCAACGTCCTGACTTTC.

CDR3 bases: TGTGCCAGCAGCCCAGCCGCCGGAGCAGATACGCAGTATTTT. It yields the protein CASSPAAGADTQYF. This rearrangement joins TRBV5-4 to TRBJ2-3; the D is unclear. CDR3 size: 14 residues. Germline V lookup: CDR1 SGHNT, CDR2 YYREEE (reference sequence). V lost 4 bases to trimming and J lost 4 bases, with 13 bases between them.

V and J are TRBV6-5 and TRBJ2-7; TRBD1 aligns across 7 bases. J was trimmed by 2 bases and V by 7 bases; bases with no gene match: 5. The germline gives CDR1 MNHEY, CDR2 SVGAGI. The CDR3 runs to 13 residues. The CDR3 bases are TGTGCCAGCATCGGGACAGCCCCCTACGAGCAGTACTTC. As protein: CASIGTAPYEQYF.

This sequence joins TRBV7-2 and TRBJ1-6; D is ambiguous. Germline V gives CDR1 SGHTA, CDR2 FQGNSA. The germline V and J ends were trimmed by 2 bases and 8 bases, with 13 bases remaining between them. The CDR3 runs 15 residues. CDR3 in amino acids: CASSLPSVTYSPLHF. The CDR3 DNA reads as TGTGCCAGCAGCTTACCTTCGGTGACATATTCACCCCTCCACTTT. Complete variable domain (other parts from reference TRBV7-2 and TRBJ1-6): GAGVSQSPSNKVTEKGKDVELRCDPISGHTALYWYRQSLGQGLEFLIYFQGNSAPDKSGLPSDRFSAERTGGSVSTLTIQRTQQEDSAVYLCASSLPSVTYSPLHFGNGTRLTVT.

This clone was counted only a few times. The chain has TRBV7-2 and TRBJ1-2; a weak D match, TRBD1 (5 bases). Germline CDR1 reads SGHTA; CDR2 reads FQGNSA. V lost 5 bases and J 0 bases, leaving 13 bases between the germline ends. The CDR3 is 15 amino acids. The CDR3 DNA is TGTGCCAGCAGCCCCCGCCACAGGACTAACTATGGCTACACCTTC. Translating it yields CASSPRHRTNYGYTF.

In DNA form, the CDR3 reads TGTGCCAGCAGCGTATCCGGGACAGGGACCTACAATGAGCAGTTCTTC. Amino acids: CASSVSGTGTYNEQFF. The gene calls are TRBV9 and TRBJ2-1; TRBD1 agrees at 9 bases. The trim removed 1 base at V and 2 bases at J, leaving 4 bases unmatched. The CDR3 is made up of 16 amino acids. Looked up from germline, CDR1 is SGDLS and CDR2 is YYNGEE.

V gene TRBV5-6 combines with J gene TRBJ1-5; D gene uncertain. V lost 4 bases to trimming and J lost 7 bases, with 9 bases between them. The germline V gene encodes CDR1 SGHDT and CDR2 YYEEEE. This CDR3 comprises 12 residues. CDR3 protein: CASSLPDQPQHF. The CDR3 DNA is TGTGCCAGCAGCCTCCCGGACCAGCCCCAGCATTTT.

This clone showed up just once. V usage is TRBV5-1 and J usage is TRBJ1-4, with TRBD1 identical over 7 bases. The V and J ends lost 1 base and 0 bases, in that order; junction bases with no gene match: 6. This CDR3 has 17 amino acids. In germline, CDR1 is SGHRS, CDR2 YFSETQ. Here the CDR3 DNA reads TGCGCCAGCAGCTTGTCAGGGGGGGGAGCAACTAATGAAAAACTGTTTTTT. It translates to CASSLSGGGATNEKLFF. The full variable domain, its missing parts supplied by reference TRBV5-1 and TRBJ1-4, is KAGVTQTPRYLIKTRGQQVTLSCSPISGHRSVSWYQQTPGQGLQFLFEYFSETQRNKGNFPGRFSGRQFSNSRSEMNVSTLELGDSALYLCASSLSGGGATNEKLFFGSGTQLSVL.

The chain carries TRBV11-1 and TRBJ1-1; D remains unclear. The germline V gene encodes CDR1 SGHAT and CDR2 FQDESV (reference sequence). Trimming took off 1 base at V and 0 bases at J, with 9 bases between the two ends. The CDR3 runs to 15 residues. CDR3 bases: TGTGCCAGCAGCTTAGAAGCAGGCATGAACACTGAAGCTTTCTTT. This encodes CASSLEAGMNTEAFF.

The rearrangement joins TRBV7-9 to TRBJ2-7; 8 nucleotides align to TRBD2. Unmatched junction bases numbered 14, after V lost 4 bases and J lost 0 bases. CDR1 is SEHNR, CDR2 FQNEAQ, per germline (reference sequence). The CDR3 contains 18 residues. The CDR3 region has the DNA TGTGCCAGCAGCTCCCCCTCCGGGGGGGGGCTTATCTCCTACGAGCAGTACTTC. It translates to CASSSPSGGGLISYEQYF. Complete variable domain (other parts from reference TRBV7-9 and TRBJ2-7): DTGVSQNPRHKITKRGQNVTFRCDPISEHNRLYWYRQTLGQGPEFLTYFQNEAQLEKSRLLSDRFSAERPKGSFSTLEIQRTEQGDSAMYLCASSSPSGGGLISYEQYFGPGTRLTVT.

The V gene is TRBV7-2, the J gene TRBJ1-2; TRBD1 matches 11 bases. This CDR3 spans 15 amino acids. V dropped 1 base and J dropped 3; count of bases not matched to a gene: 1. The V gene's germline CDR1 is SGHTA and CDR2 FQGNSA. In DNA, the CDR3 is TGTGCCAGCAGCTTAGGGACAGGGGGCTACTATGGCTACACCTTC. This encodes CASSLGTGGYYGYTF.

The chain is built from TRBV11-2 and TRBJ2-3; no firm D call. In germline, CDR1 is SGHAT, CDR2 FQNNGV. Trimming cost V 2 bases and J 3 bases, with 0 bases left between them. The CDR3 totals 11 residues. CDR3 DNA sequence: TGTGCCAGCAGCTTAACAGATACGCAGTATTTT. This gives the protein CASSLTDTQYF.

The rearrangement links TRBV4-1 to TRBJ2-4, with D unresolved. Germline lookup yields CDR1 MGHRA and CDR2 YSYEKL. This CDR3 has 13 amino acids. The V and J ends lost 0 bases and 8 bases respectively, with 8 bases between them. For the CDR3, the DNA is TGCGCCAGCAGCCAAGACGCAGGTTACATTCAGTACTTC. Translating it yields CASSQDAGYIQYF.

This clone was seen once. The CDR3 protein is CASSLGGAGAGYTF. In nucleotides, the CDR3 is TGTGCCAGCAGCTTAGGAGGCGCGGGGGCTGGCTACACCTTC. The rearrangement links TRBV11-1 to TRBJ1-2, with a possible D match to TRBD1 (6 bases). V shed 1 base and J shed 7 bases, with 13 bases lying between them. Germline V CDR1 and CDR2: SGHAT, FQDESV (reference sequence). The CDR3 consists of 14 residues.

This clone was seen a handful of times. This sequence joins TRBV14 and TRBJ1-4, with D unclear. Germline V gene lookup returns CDR1 SGHDN and CDR2 FVKESK. Trimming removed 0 bases at V and 5 bases at J, with 16 bases between. The CDR3 spans 17 residues. This CDR3 is CASSQERTLESNEKLFF. DNA of the CDR3: TGTGCCAGCAGCCAAGAAAGGACCTTAGAATCCAATGAAAAACTGTTTTTT.

This chain links TRBV6-5 with TRBJ1-1; weak D call: TRBD1 (6 bases). V lost 5 bases, J lost 7 bases, and 17 bases lay in between. CDR1 is MNHEY and CDR2 is SVGAGI in the germline V gene. The CDR3 runs to 14 residues. The CDR3 sequence is CASSELRGESEAFF. In DNA form, the CDR3 reads TGTGCCAGCAGTGAATTAAGGGGGGAAAGTGAAGCTTTCTTT.

This clone turned up a few times. The rearrangement uses TRBV6-6 and TRBJ1-5, with D perhaps TRBD1 (5 bases). CDR3 length: 15 residues. Germline V gene data show CDR1 as MNHNY and CDR2 as SVGAGI (reference sequence). Trimming removed 6 bases from V and 11 bases from J, with 23 bases in between. This chain's CDR3 is CASRKDTYWNIAQHF. CDR3 in DNA: TGTGCCAGCAGAAAGGACACATATTGGAATATAGCCCAGCATTTT.

The V and J genes are TRBV5-6 and TRBJ2-5, with 8 bases identical to TRBD2. The ends lost 0 bases at V and 3 bases at J; junction bases unmatched: 7. This CDR3 region has 16 residues. Germline V gene data show CDR1 as SGHDT and CDR2 as YYEEEE. CDR3 sequence reads: CASSLGPGGPEETQYF. In DNA, the CDR3 is TGTGCCAGCAGCTTGGGACCGGGGGGGCCGGAAGAGACCCAGTACTTC.

The sample holds a few counts of this clone. The chain employs TRBV19 and TRBJ1-5, with 9 bases fitting TRBD1. Looked up from germline, CDR1 is LNHDA and CDR2 is SQIVND (reference sequence). The V segment lost 5 bases and the J segment 0 bases; nucleotides outside the gene matches: 14. The CDR3 runs to 19 residues. The CDR3 here is CASSGPDRGGGYSNQPQHF. The CDR3 DNA sequence: TGTGCCAGTAGTGGCCCGGACAGGGGAGGGGGCTATAGCAATCAGCCCCAGCATTTT.

V and J are TRBV18 and TRBJ1-1; no definite D call. The CDR3 totals 15 residues. The germline V gene has CDR1 KGHSH and CDR2 LQKENI. V shed 4 bases and J shed 6 bases, with 18 bases lying between them. The chain's CDR3 is CASSRVPVTGPEAFF. In DNA form, the CDR3 reads TGTGCCAGCTCACGGGTTCCGGTTACCGGGCCTGAAGCTTTCTTT.

The J gene is TRBJ2-7, the V gene TRBV6-1; 12 bases match TRBD1. The V segment lost 3 bases and the J segment 5 bases; nucleotides outside the gene matches: 8. This CDR3 is built from 16 residues. The germline CDR1 and CDR2 sequences are MNHNS and SASEGT. The CDR3 is CASSDPRDRGQNEQYF. CDR3 DNA sequence: TGTGCCAGCAGTGATCCCCGGGACAGGGGGCAAAACGAGCAGTACTTC.

The gene calls are TRBV4-1 and TRBJ1-2; D perhaps matches TRBD1 (6 bases). The germline V gene encodes CDR1 MGHRA and CDR2 YSYEKL. The V end was cut by 2 bases, the J end by 2 bases, with 9 bases between. This CDR3 has 14 residues. The CDR3 DNA sequence: TGCGCCAGCAGCCAATTTGGACAGAACTATGGCTACACCTTC. Translated, it gives CASSQFGQNYGYTF.

This clone has only a few counts. The gene calls are TRBV18 and TRBJ2-5; D gene unclear. Germline V lookup: CDR1 KGHSH, CDR2 LQKENI. V was trimmed by 1 base and J by 2 bases, leaving 2 bases between them. The CDR3 runs to 12 residues. The CDR3 DNA reads as TGTGCCAGCTCACCACAGCAAGAGACCCAGTACTTC. Its translation: CASSPQQETQYF.

As concerns this clone: Mismatch with germline at one junction end may stem from a read error. The chain has TRBV7-7 and TRBJ2-5; tentative D call: TRBD1 (6 bases). The CDR3 is made up of 16 amino acids. Germline lookup yields CDR1 SSHAT and CDR2 FNYEAQ (reference sequence). For the CDR3, the DNA is TGTGCTAGCAGCTTAGCACCGACAGGAGCAGGAGAGACCCAGTACTTC. Encoded protein: CASSLAPTGAGETQYF.

The chain has TRBV2 and TRBJ1-1; no clear D gene. Germline values: CDR1 SNHLY, CDR2 FYNNEI. CDR3 length: 13 residues. V lost 8 bases and J 4 bases, leaving 14 bases between the germline ends. CDR3 sequence (DNA): TGTGCCAGCGGGTTTGGTAAGGCCACTGAAGCTTTCTTT. Translation gives CASGFGKATEAFF.

This clone was seen a few times. The rearrangement links TRBV18 to TRBJ2-2, with unresolved D. Trimming removed 3 bases at V and 0 bases at J, with 8 bases between. In germline, CDR1 is KGHSH, CDR2 LQKENI. The CDR3 runs 15 residues. Here the CDR3 reads CASSPSSTNTGELFF. The CDR3 nucleotides are TGTGCCAGCTCACCGAGCAGCACGAACACCGGGGAGCTGTTTTTT.

The chain couples TRBV6-1 to TRBJ1-2, with no clear D. This CDR3 is 13 amino acids long. Trimming shortened V by 6 bases and J by 4 bases, and 12 bases separated the two germline ends. Germline V lookup: CDR1 MNHNS, CDR2 SASEGT. The CDR3 region is CASRQTVTYGYTF. CDR3 DNA: TGTGCCAGCAGGCAAACAGTCACCTATGGCTACACCTTC.

The chain combines TRBV7-8 with TRBJ2-7; D is unclear. Germline V gene data show CDR1 as SGHVS and CDR2 as FQNEAQ. V dropped 4 bases and J dropped 2 bases, with 9 bases sitting between them. This CDR3 spans 13 amino acids. CDR3 sequence (DNA): TGTGCCAGCAGCTCTGCACGGGCCTACGAGCAGTACTTC. Translation gives CASSSARAYEQYF. Together with reference TRBV7-8 and TRBJ2-7, the CDR3 gives the full variable domain: GAGVSQSPRYKVAKRGQDVALRCDPISGHVSLFWYQQALGQGPEFLTYFQNEAQLDKSGLPSDRFFAERPEGSVSTLKIQRTQQEDSAVYLCASSSARAYEQYFGPGTRLTVT.

This clone occurred a few times. The J gene is TRBJ1-1, the V gene TRBV5-4; the D gene is possibly TRBD1 (6 bases). Trimming took 1 base from V and 0 from J, leaving 13 bases between them. The V gene's germline CDR1 is SGHNT and CDR2 YYREEE (reference sequence). The CDR3 is made up of 16 amino acids. In DNA form, the CDR3 reads TGTGCCAGCAGCTTGTGGCGAGGACAGTTGAACACTGAAGCTTTCTTT. It codes for CASSLWRGQLNTEAFF.

The V call is TRBV11-2, the J call TRBJ1-1, with D unclear. Germline assignment: CDR1 SGHAT and CDR2 FQNNGV. CDR3 length: 14 residues. Between the trimmed V and J ends, which lost 0 bases and 5 bases, there was a span of 10 bases. Written as DNA, the CDR3 is TGTGCCAGCAGCTTAGACGGCAGGCGAACTGAAGCTTTCTTT. Its translation: CASSLDGRRTEAFF.

This chain connects TRBV5-1 to TRBJ2-5; 11 positions agree with TRBD2. In germline, CDR1 is SGHRS, CDR2 YFSETQ. The CDR3 totals 16 residues. V was clipped by 3 bases and J by 1 base; unmatched bases: 5. The CDR3 loop reads CASSSGTSGFQETQYF. The DNA of the CDR3 is TGCGCCAGCAGCTCCGGGACTAGCGGATTCCAAGAGACCCAGTACTTC.